This TCR beta chain was observed in a study of cytomegalovirus exposure and HLA in healthy donors. Whole-study findings and limits: Later work found that TCR association rates differed between HLA loci; DRB1 had the most and HLA-C the fewest.

Worth noting for this clone: Its antigen is currently unknown.

60 Vbeta and 13 Jbeta primers were used in PCR. Method: immunoSEQ multiplex PCR; TCRdb's copy keeps in-frame clones and lacks some. Among some 150,000 clones, approximately 80% were seen once, and the ten largest hold around a tenth. The CDR3 contains 18 residues. After removal of 1 base from V and 5 bases from J, the junction contained 14 bases not matched to a gene. CDR1 PRHDT and CDR2 FYEKMQ come from the germline V gene (reference sequence). The source is a man between 18 and 29 years old in good health and CMV-seropositive. Sequencing input: PBMCs. The V call is TRBV13, the J call TRBJ2-3, with TRBD2 identical over 8 bases. CDR3 sequence (DNA): TGTGCCAGCAGCTTAGAGGGGCTAGCGGGTCCCTCGGGAGATACGCAGTATTTT. This encodes CASSLEGLAGPSGDTQYF.